This T cell receptor (beta chain) was identified in a study of shared clonotypes between healthy human individuals. Comments on this clone: Its antigen remains unknown.

The repertoire was sequenced with immunoSEQ multiplex PCR; TCRdb's copy has only in-frame clones and lacks some. The top ten clones hold 1.5% to 2% of a sample with 740,000 or so clones, around 73% of them seen once. Germline assignment: CDR1 LGHNT and CDR2 FRNRAP. The CDR3 sequence is 13 residues long. The V end was cut by 3 bases, the J end by 3 bases, with 8 bases between. Study conclusions and caveats: What naive subsets generally showed was a larger estimated richness than memory subsets showed.

This chain connects TRBV12-5 to TRBJ1-1; unclear D gene. Specimen: memory CD4+ T cells sorted from blood. Subset denoted: CD45RA-negative fraction. The clonotype was recovered from a woman in her twenties or thirties in good health. The CDR3: CASGFREDTEAFF. The CDR3 DNA reads TGTGCTAGTGGTTTTAGGGAGGACACTGAAGCTTTCTTT.